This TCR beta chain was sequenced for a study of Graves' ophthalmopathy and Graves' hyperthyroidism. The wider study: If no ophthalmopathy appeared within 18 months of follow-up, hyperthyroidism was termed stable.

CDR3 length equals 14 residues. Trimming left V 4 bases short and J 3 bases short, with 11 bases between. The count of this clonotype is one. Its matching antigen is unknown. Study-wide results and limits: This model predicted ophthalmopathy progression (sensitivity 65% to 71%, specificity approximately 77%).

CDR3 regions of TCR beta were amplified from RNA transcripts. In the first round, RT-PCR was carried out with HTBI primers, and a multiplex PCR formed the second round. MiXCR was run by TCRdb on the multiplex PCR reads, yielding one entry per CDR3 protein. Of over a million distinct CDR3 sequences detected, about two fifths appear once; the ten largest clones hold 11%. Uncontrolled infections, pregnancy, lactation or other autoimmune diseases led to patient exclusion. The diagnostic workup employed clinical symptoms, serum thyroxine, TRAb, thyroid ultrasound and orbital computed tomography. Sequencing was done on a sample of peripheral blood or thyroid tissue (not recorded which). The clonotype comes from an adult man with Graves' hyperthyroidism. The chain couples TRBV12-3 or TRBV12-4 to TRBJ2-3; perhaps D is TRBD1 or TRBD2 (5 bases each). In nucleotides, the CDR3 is TGTGCCAGCAGTTCCCCCGGGGCTACAGATACGCAGTATTTT. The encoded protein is CASSSPGATDTQYF.